A selection of T cell receptor beta chains follows, all from one sample in a study of a mutant IDH1 vaccine in newly diagnosed glioma. The protocol was immunoSEQ multiplex PCR, while the TCRdb copy is restricted to in-frame clones and leaves out a portion. The sample shows tens of thousands of clones, 79% of them seen only once. The specimen was PBMCs, collected from a glioma patient treated with radiotherapy, temozolomide or both. Receptor source: a man in his fifties or sixties with glioma. Each CDR3 is given with its conserved first and last residue. D genes are given only for firm matches. The size of a clone is reported for some rows only, either as once, few or many, or as a class for expanded clones.

V gene	clone size	J gene	D gene	CDR3 protein	CDR3 DNA
TRBV9	NA	TRBJ2-5	TRBD2	CASSPGTSGGKQETQYF	TGTGCCAGCAGCCCCGGGACTAGCGGGGGGAAGCAAGAGACCCAGTACTTC
TRBV7-8	few	TRBJ2-7	TRBD2	CATQKGASGPYEQYF	TGTGCCACCCAAAAAGGGGCTAGCGGCCCCTACGAGCAGTACTTC
TRBV30	NA	TRBJ1-4	NA	CAWSNLIGGYNEKLFF	TGTGCCTGGAGTAATCTGATAGGGGGATATAATGAAAAACTGTTTTTT
TRBV4-3	NA	TRBJ2-1	NA	CASSQDSVRYNEQFF	TGCGCCAGCAGCCAAGATAGTGTTAGATACAATGAGCAGTTCTTC
TRBV2	few	TRBJ2-1	NA	CASSADRYNEQFF	TGTGCCAGCAGTGCCGACAGATACAATGAGCAGTTCTTC
TRBV5-6	NA	TRBJ2-1	NA	CASSPVVRSTNEQFF	TGTGCCAGCAGCCCCGTGGTTAGATCAACCAATGAGCAGTTCTTC
TRBV27	NA	TRBJ2-2	NA	CASSLRDTGELFF	TGTGCCAGCAGTTTAAGGGACACCGGGGAGCTGTTTTTT
TRBV5-4	NA	TRBJ2-3	TRBD2	CASSPDTSGWADTQYF	TGTGCCAGCAGCCCCGATACTAGCGGGTGGGCAGATACGCAGTATTTT
TRBV2	NA	TRBJ1-5	NA	CASSEGGISNQPQHF	TGTGCCAGCAGTGAGGGAGGCATTAGCAATCAGCCCCAGCATTTT
TRBV7-2	NA	TRBJ2-7	TRBD1	CASSEGTGFLYEQYF	TGTGCCAGCAGCGAAGGGACAGGGTTTCTCTACGAGCAGTACTTC
TRBV6-6	NA	TRBJ2-2	TRBD1	CASSTGQGIDTGELFF	TGTGCCAGCAGTACGGGACAGGGGATCGACACCGGGGAGCTGTTTTTT
TRBV5-1	NA	TRBJ2-7	NA	CASSLLDSTYEQYF	TGCGCCAGCAGCTTATTGGACAGCACCTACGAGCAGTACTTC
TRBV5-4	NA	TRBJ2-7	TRBD1	CASSFWGGTGGYEQYF	TGTGCCAGCAGCTTTTGGGGTGGGACAGGGGGCTACGAGCAGTACTTC
TRBV7-6	NA	TRBJ2-7	NA	CASSLGSYSYEQYF	TGTGCCAGCAGCTTAGGGTCGTACTCCTACGAGCAGTACTTC
TRBV10-3	NA	TRBJ2-1	NA	CAIRGQGDNEQFF	TGTGCCATCCGGGGGCAGGGTGACAATGAGCAGTTCTTC
TRBV19	NA	TRBJ1-1	TRBD1	CASSILQGRGTTEAFF	TGTGCCAGTAGTATACTGCAGGGCAGGGGGACCACTGAAGCTTTCTTT
TRBV6-5	NA	TRBJ1-3	NA	CASSYGGGAGNTIYF	TGTGCCAGCAGTTACGGCGGGGGCGCTGGAAACACCATATATTTT
TRBV6-4	once	TRBJ2-3	NA	CASSVDGTQYF	TGTGCCAGCAGTGTGGACGGTACGCAGTATTTT
TRBV27	NA	TRBJ2-7	NA	CASSPTGSEQYF	TGTGCCAGCAGTCCAACAGGTTCCGAGCAGTACTTC